These T cell receptor beta chains were read from a single sample in a study of CD8+CD57+ T cells in acquired aplastic anemia. From the reads, TCRdb called clonotypes with MiXCR, one entry per CDR3 protein. The table shows roughly 500,000 distinct CDR3 sequences, with more than 25% occurring only once. Sequenced material: sorted CD4+, CD8+, or CD8+CD57+ T cells (not recorded which) from PBMCs. These receptors all come from a human donor with aplastic anemia. CDR3s include the opening cysteine and the closing phenylalanine or tryptophan. Fields, in order: D gene, clone size, J gene, V gene, CDR3 DNA, CDR3 protein. D genes are given only for firm matches. The size entry is marked missing in some rows and otherwise reads once, few, many or a size class.

.	.	TRBJ2-7	TRBV10-3	TGTGCCATCAGTGAGACAGGGAGATATGGCTACGAGCAGTACTTC	CAISETGRYGYEQYF
.	.	TRBJ1-1	TRBV7-2	TGTGCCAGCAGCCAAAGACAAGGGATGAACACTGAAGCTTTCTTT	CASSQRQGMNTEAFF
.	.	TRBJ2-1	TRBV19	TGTGCCAGTAGCCCCCGGGGCTATGAGCAGTTCTTC	CASSPRGYEQFF
.	few	TRBJ2-7	TRBV2	TGTGCCAGCAGTGAAAGGACGGGTCCCTCCTACGAGCAGTACTTC	CASSERTGPSYEQYF
TRBD1	.	TRBJ1-6	TRBV6-1	TGTGCCAGCAGTGAATTGGACAGGGGGATTTCACCCCTCCACTTT	CASSELDRGISPLHF
.	.	TRBJ1-2	TRBV10-3	TGTGCCATCAGCATGAGGGACCTGGCTAACTATGGCTACGCCTTC	CAISMRDLANYGYAF
.	.	TRBJ2-2	TRBV7-3	TGTGCCAGCAGCCAAACGGGGGTACTAAACACCGGGGAGCTGTTTTTT	CASSQTGVLNTGELFF
TRBD1	.	TRBJ1-6	TRBV24-1	TGTGCCACCAGTGATCGAATGAGGGACAGGGACTCACCCCTCCACTTT	CATSDRMRDRDSPLHF
TRBD1	many	TRBJ1-5	TRBV12-3/TRBV12-4	TGTGCCAGCAGTCTTGACAGGGTCAATCAGCCCCAGCATTTT	CASSLDRVNQPQHF
.	.	TRBJ1-2	TRBV2	TGTGCCAGCAGTGAATCAGGGGACGATGGCTACACCTTC	CASSESGDDGYTF
.	few	TRBJ2-7	TRBV30	TGTGCCTGGAGCCTACGATTCGCGAGCAACGAGCAGTACTTC	CAWSLRFASNEQYF
.	.	TRBJ1-1	TRBV7-9	TGTGCCAGCAACCCGGGAAGGGACAAGAACACTGAAGCTTTCTTT	CASNPGRDKNTEAFF
.	.	TRBJ1-3	TRBV12-3/TRBV12-4	TGTGCCAGCAGTCGTCAACGGGGACCCACCATATATTTT	CASSRQRGPTIYF
.	.	TRBJ2-1	TRBV7-8	TGTGCCAGCAGCTTAGATCTCATCTACAATGAGCAGTTCTTC	CASSLDLIYNEQFF
TRBD1	.	TRBJ1-1	TRBV2	TGTGCCAGCAGTGAACGACAGGGGTACACTGAAGCTTTCTTT	CASSERQGYTEAFF
TRBD1	.	TRBJ2-3	TRBV29-1	TGCAGCGTGGATGGGACAGGGGGCGCAGATACGCGGTATTTT	CSVDGTGGADTRYF
.	.	TRBJ1-1	TRBV20-1	TGCAGTGCTAGAGATCTAGACAGGTTGAACACTGAAGCTTTCTTT	CSARDLDRLNTEAFF
TRBD1	many	TRBJ1-2	TRBV2	TGTGCCAGCAGTGAAGCGGTTGGGACAGGGGTGGGCTACACCTTC	CASSEAVGTGVGYTF
.	few	TRBJ1-4	TRBV2	TGTGCCAGCAGTGTTGAGTCCCAATATGAAAAACTGTTTTTT	CASSVESQYEKLFF
.	many	TRBJ2-7	TRBV2	TGTGCCAGCAGTGAAATGTGGGGATCTAACGAGCAGTACTTC	CASSEMWGSNEQYF
.	few	TRBJ2-5	TRBV24-1	TGTGCCACCCTGAGGGCGGCAGGGGAGACCCAGTACTTC	CATLRAAGETQYF
.	.	TRBJ2-2	TRBV20-1	TGCAGTGCTACCGGGACGGAGAACACCGGGGAGCTGTTTTTT	CSATGTENTGELFF
TRBD1	many	TRBJ1-2	TRBV12-3/TRBV12-4	TGTGCCAGCAGTCTCCGGGACAGGGCCGGCTACACCTTC	CASSLRDRAGYTF
.	few	TRBJ2-7	TRBV11-1	TGTGCCAGCAGCTTAATTGGGGGGACACTCTACGAGCAGTACTTC	CASSLIGGTLYEQYF
TRBD1	.	TRBJ1-1	TRBV20-1	TGCAGTGCTAGACCTGGGGGACAGGGACCTACTGAAGCTTTCTTT	CSARPGGQGPTEAFF
.	few	TRBJ1-3	TRBV5-1	TGCGCCAGCAGCCCGCCGGGGGGAGAAGGAAACACCATATATTTT	CASSPPGGEGNTIYF
.	many	TRBJ2-6	TRBV19	TGTGCCAGTCGAATTCCCTCTGGGGCCAACGTCCTGACTTTC	CASRIPSGANVLTF
TRBD1	many	TRBJ1-3	TRBV14	TGTGCCAGCAGGACGACAGGGGGTGGAAACACCATATATTTT	CASRTTGGGNTIYF
.	few	TRBJ1-3	TRBV20-1	TGCAGTGCCGCTAATTCTGGAAACACCATATATTTT	CSAANSGNTIYF
.	.	TRBJ2-7	TRBV11-1	TGTGCCAGCAGCTTAGCGGTTTTCCCGTCGGGGGTCTACGAGCAGTACTTC	CASSLAVFPSGVYEQYF
.	.	TRBJ1-6	TRBV5-8	TGTGCCAGCAGCCCGGGGACGGCCGGAGCACCCCTCCACTTT	CASSPGTAGAPLHF
TRBD1	.	TRBJ2-2	TRBV12-3/TRBV12-4	TGTGCCAGCAGGAGGGACAGTTGGGTTTACACCGGGGAGCTGTTTTTT	CASRRDSWVYTGELFF
.	.	TRBJ2-7	TRBV2	TGTGCCCTCGGGGTTTACGAGCAGTACTTC	CALGVYEQYF
.	once	TRBJ1-5	TRBV25-1	TGTGCCAGTCGGGGTCCCATTAGCAATCAGCCCCAGCATTTT	CASRGPISNQPQHF
TRBD2	many	TRBJ2-7	TRBV2	TGTGCCAGCGGGGGACTAGCGGGAGGCGAGCAGTACTTC	CASGGLAGGEQYF
TRBD1	.	TRBJ1-2	TRBV12-3/TRBV12-4	TGTGCCAGCAGTTTGAATCAGGGGGGTCACTATGGCTACACCTTC	CASSLNQGGHYGYTF
.	few	TRBJ2-1	TRBV4-3	TGCGCCAGCAGCTCCTCGAGGAATGAGCAGTTCTTC	CASSSSRNEQFF
.	few	TRBJ1-1	TRBV6-1	TGTGCCAGCAGGACGAGGGGACAGAACACTGAAGCTTTCTTT	CASRTRGQNTEAFF
.	few	TRBJ1-1	TRBV19	TGTGCCAGTAAAGAAGGGGCCGAGACTGAAGCTTTCTTT	CASKEGAETEAFF
.	.	TRBJ1-3	TRBV4-2	TGTGCCAGCAGCGGAGTAGTGGGAGCGGTGGGAAACACCATATATTTT	CASSGVVGAVGNTIYF
TRBD2	.	TRBJ2-5	TRBV20-1	TGCAGTGCTAGGTCTAGCGGGAGACGGGAGACCCAGTACTTC	CSARSSGRRETQYF
TRBD1	.	TRBJ2-3	TRBV24-1	TGTGCCACCAGTGATCCCGTCCCGGGACAGGCCACAGATACGCAGTATTTT	CATSDPVPGQATDTQYF
.	many	TRBJ2-6	TRBV7-9	TGTGCCAGCAGCTTAGGAAGCTCTGGGGCCAACGTCCTGACTTTC	CASSLGSSGANVLTF
.	many	TRBJ1-5	TRBV12-3/TRBV12-4	TGTGCCAGCAGTTTGGCCCGGGGTAATCAGCCCCAGCATTTT	CASSLARGNQPQHF
.	many	TRBJ2-7	TRBV20-1	TGCAGTGCTCGTCCGGGGGCGCTCCTCGAGCAGTACTTC	CSARPGALLEQYF
.	once	TRBJ2-7	TRBV19	TGTGCCAGTAGTATACCCGGACGGGACACACGGCACGAGCAGTACTTC	CASSIPGRDTRHEQYF
TRBD2	.	TRBJ2-5	TRBV7-3	TGTGCCAGCAGCCGGACTAGAAGAGAGACCCAGTACTTC	CASSRTRRETQYF
.	.	TRBJ1-3	TRBV30	TGTGCCTGGAGTGTATCAGCCTCTGGAAACACCATATATTTT	CAWSVSASGNTIYF
.	.	TRBJ1-3	TRBV30	TGTGCCTGGAGGATGGGGGGAGGAAACACCATATATTTT	CAWRMGGGNTIYF